The rows below give T cell receptor beta chains drawn from one sample of a study of response to subunit inactivated influenza vaccine. One entry per CDR3 protein results from TCRdb running MiXCR on the RT-PCR reads. In the table there are hundreds of thousands of distinct CDR3 sequences, approximately 20% of which are singletons. Sequencing was performed on PBMCs from blood, taken less than 22 months after vaccination. The receptors were gathered from a man between 50 and 75 years old who received an inactivated influenza vaccine. CDR3s include the opening cysteine and the closing phenylalanine or tryptophan. D genes are given only for firm matches. Size tells how often a clone was seen (once, few, many) or the class of an expanded clone, and some rows leave it out.

cdr3_nt cdr3_aa d_call j_call v_call clone_size
TGTGCCAGCAGCCAGGGGCCGTCCCTGCCCTATGGCTACACCTTC CASSQGPSLPYGYTF - TRBJ1-2 TRBV3-1 -
TGTGCCAGCAGCTCTCAACTCCTTTTAGGGGATGAGCAGTTCTTC CASSSQLLLGDEQFF - TRBJ2-1 TRBV5-5 -
TGTGCCAGCGCCAAGGAGCGGGAGGCCTTCACAGATACGCAGTATTTT CASAKEREAFTDTQYF TRBD2 TRBJ2-3 TRBV7-9 -
TGCAGTGCTACAGACCCCACAGGAAATCAGCCCCAGCATTTT CSATDPTGNQPQHF - TRBJ1-5 TRBV20-1 few
TGTGCCAGCAGCTTAGAGATGGGGGCGGGCGGACGCTATACGCAGTATTTT CASSLEMGAGGRYTQYF - TRBJ2-3 TRBV7-9 -
TGTGCCAGCAGCGGAGGGGGGGGTCTACAGCCCCAGCATTTT CASSGGGGLQPQHF - TRBJ1-5 TRBV3-1 -
TGTGCCAGCAGCAGCGACAGGGGGCATGGCTACACCTTC CASSSDRGHGYTF TRBD1 TRBJ1-2 TRBV27 few
TGTGCCACCAGCAGAGATTGGCAGACCCAGTACTTC CATSRDWQTQYF - TRBJ2-5 TRBV15 -
TGCAGTGCTAGAGATCAGGAAAAACTGTTTTTT CSARDQEKLFF - TRBJ1-4 TRBV20-1 -
TGTGCCAGCAGTAACGGAGCTGAAGCTTTCTTT CASSNGAEAFF - TRBJ1-1 TRBV27 few
TGTGCCAGCAGCATCGACAGGGCCACAGATACGCAGTATTTT CASSIDRATDTQYF TRBD1 TRBJ2-3 TRBV7-2 -
TGTGCCAGCAGCCGCCGGCCAGATACGCAGTATTTT CASSRRPDTQYF - TRBJ2-3 TRBV7-2 few
TGCAGTGCTAGAGCTGGGCTCGGCTACACCTTC CSARAGLGYTF - TRBJ1-2 TRBV20-1 -
TGTGCCAGCAGTGAAAAGAGCGTGTCGGGGGACTCTGGAAACACCATATATTTT CASSEKSVSGDSGNTIYF - TRBJ1-3 TRBV6-1 -
TGTGCCAGCTCCCTCGTTGGGACTTCTAAAAATGAGCAGTTCTTC CASSLVGTSKNEQFF - TRBJ2-1 TRBV18 -
TGTGCCAGCAGTCGGACAGGGTCGTACGAGCAGTACTTC CASSRTGSYEQYF TRBD1 TRBJ2-7 TRBV9 few
TGTGCCAGCAGCCTCGTGACGGGGGACAATCAGCCCCAGCATTTT CASSLVTGDNQPQHF - TRBJ1-5 TRBV7-2 -
TGTGCCAGCAGCCAAGACAGGTACTTTCCTGGCTATGGCTACACCTTC CASSQDRYFPGYGYTF - TRBJ1-2 TRBV3-1 many
TGTGCCAGCAGATTGGACAGTTACTACGAGCAGTACTTC CASRLDSYYEQYF - TRBJ2-7 TRBV6-2/TRBV6-3 -
TGTGCCACCAGCCGACGGGAGCCCCATTCCTACAATGAGCAGTTCTTC CATSRREPHSYNEQFF - TRBJ2-1 TRBV15 -
TGTGCCAGCAGCCAGTACCTCTCCTTCACAGATACGCAGTATTTT CASSQYLSFTDTQYF - TRBJ2-3 TRBV3-1 many
TGTGCCAGCAGTTATACTAGCGGGATTGGAGAGACCCAGTACTTC CASSYTSGIGETQYF TRBD2 TRBJ2-5 TRBV12-3/TRBV12-4 -
TGTGCCAGCAGTCAGACGAAAGCGGGAGAAGAGACCCAGTACTTC CASSQTKAGEETQYF TRBD2 TRBJ2-5 TRBV12-3/TRBV12-4 -
TGTGCCAGCAGCTTGGAGAGGGGGGTTGGAGAGACCCAGTACTTC CASSLERGVGETQYF - TRBJ2-5 TRBV7-9 few
TGCGCCAGCAGCTTATTTCAGACAGGTCGGTCCGGGGAGCTGTTTTTT CASSLFQTGRSGELFF - TRBJ2-2 TRBV5-1 -
TGTGCCAGCAGCTTAAGTGTTACAGGGTACAATGAGCAGTTCTTC CASSLSVTGYNEQFF - TRBJ2-1 TRBV11-2 -
TGTGCCAGCAGCTTGGTAAGGTCGGGGGCTTTCTTT CASSLVRSGAFF - TRBJ1-1 TRBV5-6 -
TGTGCCAGCAGCTTAGCCCCCCGAGGGCCCCAGCCCCAGCATTTT CASSLAPRGPQPQHF - TRBJ1-5 TRBV7-2 few
TGTGCCAGCAGCTTAGCCCCTATGGATCTACACTACGAGCAGTACTTC CASSLAPMDLHYEQYF - TRBJ2-7 TRBV7-2 -
TGTGCCAGCAGCCCGGGCCATCCTAACTATGGCTACACCTTC CASSPGHPNYGYTF - TRBJ1-2 TRBV12-3/TRBV12-4 many
TGTGCCACAACTGTTGGACGGCTCAATCAGCCCCAGCATTTT CATTVGRLNQPQHF - TRBJ1-5 TRBV24-1 many
TGTGCCAGCAGTCTCCGACGCAGGGTAGGCGGCTACACCTTC CASSLRRRVGGYTF - TRBJ1-2 TRBV12-3/TRBV12-4 few
TGCGCCAGCAGCCAGTATCCGGGACAGCAAGAGACCCAGTACTTC CASSQYPGQQETQYF TRBD1 TRBJ2-5 TRBV4-3 -
TGTGCCAGTAGTTGGGGACAGGACTCCCCTGGCTTGAACACTGAAGCTTTCTTT CASSWGQDSPGLNTEAFF TRBD1 TRBJ1-1 TRBV19 -
TGTGCCAGCAGTTCCCCCGGGGACACCGGGGAGCTGTTTTTT CASSSPGDTGELFF - TRBJ2-2 TRBV28 -
TGTGCCAGCAGCTTACAGGGGGCGCGGGGTAATTCACCCCTCCACTTT CASSLQGARGNSPLHF TRBD1 TRBJ1-6 TRBV11-2 -
TGTGCCACCAGCAGGCTTCTGGGACCGAATTACGAGCAGTACTTC CATSRLLGPNYEQYF - TRBJ2-7 TRBV15 once
TGTGCCAGCAGAGCAGGGAATGGAAACACCATATATTTT CASRAGNGNTIYF - TRBJ1-3 TRBV2 few
TGTGCCAGCAGCTTCCCTACTAGCGGGGTTTTGCTTAGCACAGATACGCAGTATTTT CASSFPTSGVLLSTDTQYF TRBD2 TRBJ2-3 TRBV11-2 few
TGTGCCAGCAGCCAGGAACCCTACATGAACACTGAAGCTTTCTTT CASSQEPYMNTEAFF - TRBJ1-1 TRBV4-2 many
TGCAGTGGTAGACAAAGTAGCAATCAGCCCCAGCATTTT CSGRQSSNQPQHF - TRBJ1-5 TRBV20-1 -
- CASSPPVFWLAGSGANVLTF - TRBJ2-6 TRBV3-1 many
TGTGCCAGCAGCACCGGTGGTAGCGGTTACTACAATGAGCAGTTCTTC CASSTGGSGYYNEQFF - TRBJ2-1 TRBV7-2 -
TGCGCCAGCAGCTTGGGACAGGGCCCTAGCACAGATACGCAGTATTTT CASSLGQGPSTDTQYF TRBD1 TRBJ2-3 TRBV5-1 -
TGTGCCATCAGTGATCGGGTTAACTATGGCTACACCTTC CAISDRVNYGYTF - TRBJ1-2 TRBV10-3 few
TGTGCCAGCAGCCAAAGGACAGGGCTCTCCTACGAGCAGTACTTC CASSQRTGLSYEQYF TRBD1 TRBJ2-7 TRBV3-1 -
TGTGCCAGCAGTTACTCGGACCTTCGGGGCTACACCTTC CASSYSDLRGYTF - TRBJ1-2 TRBV6-6 -
TGCGCCAGCAGCGGCAACGACGCGGGCTACACCTTC CASSGNDAGYTF - TRBJ1-2 TRBV4-3 many
TGTGCCAGCAGCTTAGGGCGTCAGGGGTACACTGAAGCTTTCTTT CASSLGRQGYTEAFF - TRBJ1-1 TRBV7-2 many
TGTGCCAGCAGCCCGACCCGGGACTCTACCTTGGGGGGCTACACCTTC CASSPTRDSTLGGYTF - TRBJ1-2 TRBV7-2 many
TGCGCCAGCAGCTTGGGGGGGACAGGGGACTACGAGCAGTACTTC CASSLGGTGDYEQYF TRBD1 TRBJ2-7 TRBV5-1 few
TGCAGCGTTGGGGGAGGTCGGAACACCGGGGAGCTGTTTTTT CSVGGGRNTGELFF - TRBJ2-2 TRBV29-1 -